The rows below give T cell receptor beta chains drawn from one sample of a study of blood T cell repertoires in COVID-19. Generated by immunoSEQ multiplex PCR, the TCRdb table keeps only in-frame clones and is missing some. The sample has 350,000 or so clones, around 90% seen once. Sequencing used PBMCs or T cells enriched from blood (not recorded which). These receptors were collected from a woman in her thirties who had recovered from COVID-19. Each CDR3 is given with its conserved first and last residue. A D gene is named only where the DNA matches it firmly. Clone sizes are given selectively: once, few, many, or a class where the clone is expanded.

V: TRBV7-9
D: TRBD2
size: -
J: TRBJ2-3
DNA: TGTGCCAGCAGCTCGCAACCCGGGACTAGCGATACGCAGTATTTT
CDR3: CASSSQPGTSDTQYF

V: TRBV28
D: TRBD1
size: -
J: TRBJ1-2
DNA: TGTGCCAGCAGTTTACGGGACAGTAACTATGGCTACACCTTC
CDR3: CASSLRDSNYGYTF

V: TRBV6-4
D: TRBD1
size: -
J: TRBJ1-4
DNA: TGTGCCAGCACCAGGACAGGCCCGGAAGAAAAACTGTTTTTT
CDR3: CASTRTGPEEKLFF

V: TRBV28
D: -
size: -
J: TRBJ1-1
DNA: TGTGCCAGCAGGTCGTCGGGTGGATCTGAAGCTTTCTTT
CDR3: CASRSSGGSEAFF

V: TRBV28
D: TRBD1
size: once
J: TRBJ1-2
DNA: TGTGCCAGCAGTTCCGGGACAGGGTTAGGGTTCTTCTATGGCTACACCTTC
CDR3: CASSSGTGLGFFYGYTF

V: TRBV11-2
D: TRBD1
size: -
J: TRBJ1-5
DNA: TGTGCCAGCAGCCTGGGACAGGATCAGCCCCAGCATTTT
CDR3: CASSLGQDQPQHF

V: TRBV7-8
D: -
size: -
J: TRBJ2-3
DNA: TGTGCCAGCAGCCCCTACACAGATACGCAGTATTTT
CDR3: CASSPYTDTQYF

V: TRBV11-2
D: -
size: -
J: TRBJ1-2
DNA: TGTGCCAGCAGCTCCTCCCCAGAAATAGGCTACACCTTC
CDR3: CASSSSPEIGYTF

V: TRBV27
D: -
size: -
J: TRBJ2-3
DNA: TGTGCCAGCAGTCTGATACAGTTCACAGATACGCAGTATTTT
CDR3: CASSLIQFTDTQYF

V: TRBV28
D: -
size: -
J: TRBJ1-4
DNA: TGTGCCAGCAGTCCGCCGACGACAGCCCCCAATGAAAAACTGTTTTTT
CDR3: CASSPPTTAPNEKLFF

V: TRBV18
D: TRBD2
size: once
J: TRBJ2-7
DNA: TGTGCCAGCTCCCCCGGGACTACCTTCTACGAGCAGTACTTC
CDR3: CASSPGTTFYEQYF

V: TRBV28
D: -
size: once
J: TRBJ1-2
DNA: TGTGCCAGCAGCGAGGGCCAGAACTATGGCTACACCTTC
CDR3: CASSEGQNYGYTF

V: TRBV12-1
D: -
size: -
J: TRBJ1-5
DNA: TGTGCCAGCAGCCCGGGGACAGCTTACAATCAGCCCCAGCATTTT
CDR3: CASSPGTAYNQPQHF

V: TRBV28
D: TRBD1
size: -
J: TRBJ1-4
DNA: TGTGCCAGCAGTTTACAATGGGACAGGGGATCAACTAATGAAAAACTGTTTTTT
CDR3: CASSLQWDRGSTNEKLFF

V: TRBV30
D: TRBD1
size: -
J: TRBJ2-1
DNA: TGTGCCTGGAGTCCTCGGGACAGGTGGAACTACAATGAGCAGTTCTTC
CDR3: CAWSPRDRWNYNEQFF

V: TRBV19
D: -
size: -
J: TRBJ2-1
DNA: TGTGCCAGTAGCGAGCGCGGGGACTACAATGAGCAGTTCTTC
CDR3: CASSERGDYNEQFF

V: TRBV5-1
D: -
size: -
J: TRBJ2-3
DNA: TGCGCCAGCAGCAGTGGCGGCAGTAGCACAGATACGCAGTATTTT
CDR3: CASSSGGSSTDTQYF